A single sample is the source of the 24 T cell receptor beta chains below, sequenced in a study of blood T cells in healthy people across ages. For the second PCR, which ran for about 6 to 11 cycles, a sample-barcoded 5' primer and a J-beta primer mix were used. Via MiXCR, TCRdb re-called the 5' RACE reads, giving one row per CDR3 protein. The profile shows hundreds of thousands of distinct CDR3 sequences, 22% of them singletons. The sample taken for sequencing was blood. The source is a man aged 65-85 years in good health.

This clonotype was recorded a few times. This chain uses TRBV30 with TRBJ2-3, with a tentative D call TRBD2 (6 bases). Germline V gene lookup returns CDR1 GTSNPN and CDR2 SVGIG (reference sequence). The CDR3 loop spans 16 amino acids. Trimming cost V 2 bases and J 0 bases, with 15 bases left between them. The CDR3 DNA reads TGTGCCTGGAGTCCCATAGGGGCGGGAAGCACAGATACGCAGTATTTT. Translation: CAWSPIGAGSTDTQYF.

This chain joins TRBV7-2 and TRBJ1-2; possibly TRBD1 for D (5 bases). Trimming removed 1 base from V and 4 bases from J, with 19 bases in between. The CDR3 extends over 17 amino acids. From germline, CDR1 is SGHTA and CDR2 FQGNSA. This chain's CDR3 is CASSLVGTEARVYGYTF. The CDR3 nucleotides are TGTGCCAGCAGCTTAGTTGGGACCGAGGCCCGGGTCTATGGCTACACCTTC.

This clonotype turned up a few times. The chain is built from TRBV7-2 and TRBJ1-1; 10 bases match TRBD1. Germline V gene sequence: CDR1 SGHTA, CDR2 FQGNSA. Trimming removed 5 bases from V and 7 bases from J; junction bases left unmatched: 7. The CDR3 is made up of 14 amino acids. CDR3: CASSLMGQGSEAFF. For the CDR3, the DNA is TGTGCCAGCAGCCTTATGGGACAGGGGAGTGAAGCTTTCTTT.

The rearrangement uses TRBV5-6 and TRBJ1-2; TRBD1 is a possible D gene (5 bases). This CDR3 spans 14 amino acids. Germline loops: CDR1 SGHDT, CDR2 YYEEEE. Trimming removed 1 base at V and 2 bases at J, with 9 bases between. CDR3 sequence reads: CASSLTGWNYGYTF. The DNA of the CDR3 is TGTGCCAGCAGCTTGACAGGTTGGAACTATGGCTACACCTTC.

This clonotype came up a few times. CDR3 in DNA: TGCGCCAGCAGCCAGGGCGTTTCACCCCTCCACTTT. It codes for CASSQGVSPLHF. The chain combines TRBV4-1 with TRBJ1-6, with D unclear. V was trimmed by 3 bases and J by 9 bases, leaving 6 bases between them. The CDR3 extends over 12 amino acids. Germline CDR1 is MGHRA and CDR2 is YSYEKL.

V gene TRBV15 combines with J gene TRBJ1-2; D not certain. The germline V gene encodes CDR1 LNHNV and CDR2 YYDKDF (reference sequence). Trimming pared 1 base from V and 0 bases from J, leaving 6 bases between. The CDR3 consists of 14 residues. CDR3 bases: TGTGCCACCAGCAGAGTACACACTAACTATGGCTACACCTTC. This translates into CATSRVHTNYGYTF.

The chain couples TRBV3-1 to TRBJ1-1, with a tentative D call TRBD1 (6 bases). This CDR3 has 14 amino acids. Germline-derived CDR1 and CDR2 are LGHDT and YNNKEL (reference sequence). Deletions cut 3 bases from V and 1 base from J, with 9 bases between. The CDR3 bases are TGTGCCAGCAGCCAGGGGGCAGGGAACACTGAAGCTTTCTTT. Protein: CASSQGAGNTEAFF.

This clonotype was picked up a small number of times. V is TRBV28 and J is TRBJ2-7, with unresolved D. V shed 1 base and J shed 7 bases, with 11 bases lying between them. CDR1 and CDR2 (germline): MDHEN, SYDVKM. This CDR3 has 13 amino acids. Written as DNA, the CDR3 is TGTGCCAGCAGTTTATCTTCTGTTCCGGAGCAGTACTTC. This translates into CASSLSSVPEQYF. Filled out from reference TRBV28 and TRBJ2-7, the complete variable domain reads DVKVTQSSRYLVKRTGEKVFLECVQDMDHENMFWYRQDPGLGLRLIYFSYDVKMKEKGDIPEGYSVSREKKERFSLILESASTNQTSMYLCASSLSSVPEQYFGPGTRLTVT.

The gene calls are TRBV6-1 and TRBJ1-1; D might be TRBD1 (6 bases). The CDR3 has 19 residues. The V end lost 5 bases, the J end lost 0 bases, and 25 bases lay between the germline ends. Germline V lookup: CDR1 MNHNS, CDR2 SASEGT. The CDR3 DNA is TGTGCCAGCAGTAGAAAACTAAACAGGGACGACTTCGTGAACACTGAAGCTTTCTTT. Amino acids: CASSRKLNRDDFVNTEAFF.

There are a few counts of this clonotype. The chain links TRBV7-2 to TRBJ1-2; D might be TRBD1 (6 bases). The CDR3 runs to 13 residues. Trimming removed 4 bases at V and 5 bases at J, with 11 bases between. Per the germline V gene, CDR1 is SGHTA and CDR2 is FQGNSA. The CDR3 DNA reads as TGTGCCAGCAGCTCCGGACAGCGATATGGCTACACCTTC. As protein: CASSSGQRYGYTF.

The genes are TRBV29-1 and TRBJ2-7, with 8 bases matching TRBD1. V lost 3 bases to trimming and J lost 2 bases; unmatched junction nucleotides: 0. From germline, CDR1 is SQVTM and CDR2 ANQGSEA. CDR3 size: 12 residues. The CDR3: CSVEGQAYEQYF. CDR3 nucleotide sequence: TGCAGCGTTGAGGGACAGGCCTACGAGCAGTACTTC.

Here the CDR3 reads CASSDGQRSGNTIYF. The CDR3 coding sequence is TGTGCCAGCAGTGACGGACAGAGATCTGGAAACACCATATATTTT. This rearrangement joins TRBV6-2 or TRBV6-3 to TRBJ1-3; tentatively, D is TRBD1 (6 bases). V gave up 5 bases and J gave up 1 base, with 12 bases separating them. This CDR3 comprises 15 residues. CDR1 is MNHEY, CDR2 SVGEGT, per germline.

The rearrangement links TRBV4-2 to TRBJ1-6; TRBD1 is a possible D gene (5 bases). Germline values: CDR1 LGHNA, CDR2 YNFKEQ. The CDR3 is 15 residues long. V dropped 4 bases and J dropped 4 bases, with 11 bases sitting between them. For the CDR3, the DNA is TGTGCCAGCAGCCGCTTGACAGATTATAATTCACCCCTCCACTTT. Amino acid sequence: CASSRLTDYNSPLHF.

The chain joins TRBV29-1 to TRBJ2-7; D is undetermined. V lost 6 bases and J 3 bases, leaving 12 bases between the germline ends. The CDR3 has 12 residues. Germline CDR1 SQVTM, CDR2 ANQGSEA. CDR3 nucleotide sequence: TGCAGCGTCGAGGACGGTTTCTACGAGCAGTACTTC. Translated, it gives CSVEDGFYEQYF.

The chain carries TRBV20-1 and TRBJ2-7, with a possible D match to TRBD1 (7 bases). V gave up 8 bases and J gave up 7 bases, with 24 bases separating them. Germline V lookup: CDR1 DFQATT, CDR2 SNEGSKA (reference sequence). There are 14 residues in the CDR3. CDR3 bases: TGCAGTCCCAGGGGGAGGCTTACATCTAATGAGCAGTACGTC. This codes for CSPRGRLTSNEQYV.

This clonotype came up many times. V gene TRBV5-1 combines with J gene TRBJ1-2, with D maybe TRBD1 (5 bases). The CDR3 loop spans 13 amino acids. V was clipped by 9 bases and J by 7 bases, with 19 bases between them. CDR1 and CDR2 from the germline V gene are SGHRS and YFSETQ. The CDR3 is CATRPSGEFGYTF. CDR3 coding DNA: TGCGCCACCCGTCCGTCGGGGGAGTTTGGCTACACCTTC.

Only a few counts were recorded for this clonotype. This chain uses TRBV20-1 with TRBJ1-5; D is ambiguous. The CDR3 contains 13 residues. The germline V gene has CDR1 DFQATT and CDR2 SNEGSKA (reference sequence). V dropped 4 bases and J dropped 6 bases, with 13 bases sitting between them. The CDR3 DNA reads TGCAGTGCTAAGACCGAAGGCGGTCAGCCCCAGCATTTT. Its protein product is CSAKTEGGQPQHF.

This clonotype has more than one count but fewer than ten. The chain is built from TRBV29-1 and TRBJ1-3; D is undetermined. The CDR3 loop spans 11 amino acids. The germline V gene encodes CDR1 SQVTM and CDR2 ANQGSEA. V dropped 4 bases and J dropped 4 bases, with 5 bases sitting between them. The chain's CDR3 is CSVAGGNTIYF. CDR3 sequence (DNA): TGCAGCGTTGCCGGAGGAAACACCATATATTTT.

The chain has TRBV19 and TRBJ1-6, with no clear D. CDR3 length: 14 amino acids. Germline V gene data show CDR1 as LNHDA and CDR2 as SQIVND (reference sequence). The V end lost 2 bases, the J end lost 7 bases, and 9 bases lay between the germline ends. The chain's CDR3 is CASSITPVNSPLHF. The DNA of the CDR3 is TGTGCCAGTAGTATAACGCCAGTCAATTCACCCCTCCACTTT.

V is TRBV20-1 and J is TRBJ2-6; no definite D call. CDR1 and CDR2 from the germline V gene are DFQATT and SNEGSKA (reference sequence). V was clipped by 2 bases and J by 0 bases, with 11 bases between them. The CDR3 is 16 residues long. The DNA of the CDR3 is TGCAGTGCTAGACACGGACCGCGCTCTGGGGCCAACGTCCTGACTTTC. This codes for CSARHGPRSGANVLTF.

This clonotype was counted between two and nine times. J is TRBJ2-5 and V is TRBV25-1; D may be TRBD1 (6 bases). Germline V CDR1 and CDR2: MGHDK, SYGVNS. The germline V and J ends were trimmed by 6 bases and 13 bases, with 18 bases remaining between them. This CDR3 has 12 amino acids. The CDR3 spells CASRPPAGVLYF. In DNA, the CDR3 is TGTGCCAGCAGACCCCCGGCAGGGGTCCTGTACTTC.

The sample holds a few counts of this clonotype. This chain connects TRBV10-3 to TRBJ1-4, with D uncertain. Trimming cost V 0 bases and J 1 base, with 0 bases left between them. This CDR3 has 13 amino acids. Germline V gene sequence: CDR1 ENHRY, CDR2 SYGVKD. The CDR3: CAISESTNEKLFF. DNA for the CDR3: TGTGCCATCAGTGAGTCAACTAATGAAAAACTGTTTTTT.

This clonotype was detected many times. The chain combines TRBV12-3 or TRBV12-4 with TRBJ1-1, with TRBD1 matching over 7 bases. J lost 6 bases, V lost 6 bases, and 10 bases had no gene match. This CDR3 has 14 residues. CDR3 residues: CASSRQGRNSEAFF. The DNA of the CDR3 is TGTGCCAGCAGCCGACAGGGCCGCAATTCTGAAGCTTTCTTT.

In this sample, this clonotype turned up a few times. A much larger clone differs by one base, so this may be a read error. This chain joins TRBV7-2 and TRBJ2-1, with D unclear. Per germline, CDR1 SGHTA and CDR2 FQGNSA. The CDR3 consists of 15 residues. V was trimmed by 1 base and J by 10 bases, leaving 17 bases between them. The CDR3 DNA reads TGTACCAGCAGCTTAGAATTCTCTGCCCGGACGGAGCAGTTCTTC. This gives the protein CTSSLEFSARTEQFF. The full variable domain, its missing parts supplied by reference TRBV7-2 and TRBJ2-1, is GAGVSQSPSNKVTEKGKDVELRCDPISGHTALYWYRQSLGQGLEFLIYFQGNSAPDKSGLPSDRFSAERTGGSVSTLTIQRTQQEDSAVYLCTSSLEFSARTEQFFGPGTRLTVL.